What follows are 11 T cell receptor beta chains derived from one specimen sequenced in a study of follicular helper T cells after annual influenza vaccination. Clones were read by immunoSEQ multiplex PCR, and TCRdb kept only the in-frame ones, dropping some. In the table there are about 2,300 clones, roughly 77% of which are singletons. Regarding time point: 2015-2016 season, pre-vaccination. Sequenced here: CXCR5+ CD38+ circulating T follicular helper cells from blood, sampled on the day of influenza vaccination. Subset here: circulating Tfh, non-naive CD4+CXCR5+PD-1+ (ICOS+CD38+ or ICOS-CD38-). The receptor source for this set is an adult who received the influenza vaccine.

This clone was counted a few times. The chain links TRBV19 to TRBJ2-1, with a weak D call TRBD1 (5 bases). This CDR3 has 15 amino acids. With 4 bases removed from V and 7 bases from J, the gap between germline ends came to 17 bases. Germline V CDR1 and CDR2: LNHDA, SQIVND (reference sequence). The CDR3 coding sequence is TGTGCCAGTAGTACCCAGGGTGGGGTTCGGAATGAGCAGTTCTTC. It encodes CASSTQGGVRNEQFF.

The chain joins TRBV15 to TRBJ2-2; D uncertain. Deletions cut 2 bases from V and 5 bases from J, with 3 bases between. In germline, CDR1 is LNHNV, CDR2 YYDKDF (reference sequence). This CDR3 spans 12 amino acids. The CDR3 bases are TGTGCCACCAGCAGACTAACCGGGGAGCTGTTTTTT. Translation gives CATSRLTGELFF. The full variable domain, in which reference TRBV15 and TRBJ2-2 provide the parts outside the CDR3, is DAMVIQNPRYQVTQFGKPVTLSCSQTLNHNVMYWYQQKSSQAPKLLFHYYDKDFNNEADTPDNFQSRRPNTSFCFLDIRSPGLGDTAMYLCATSRLTGELFFGEGSRLTVL.

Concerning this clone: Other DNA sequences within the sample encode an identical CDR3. CDR3 bases: TGTGCCAGCTCACCAGGGATTGAAGCTTTCTTT. It codes for CASSPGIEAFF. V usage is TRBV18 and J usage is TRBJ1-1; no definite D call. In germline, CDR1 is KGHSH, CDR2 LQKENI. The CDR3 is made up of 11 amino acids. Trimming removed 2 bases at V and 7 bases at J, with 5 bases between. Based on the CDR3 plus reference TRBV18 and TRBJ1-1, the full variable domain is NAGVMQNPRHLVRRRGQEARLRCSPMKGHSHVYWYRQLPEEGLKFMVYLQKENIIDESGMPKERFSAEFPKEGPSILRIQQVVRGDSAAYFCASSPGIEAFFGQGTRLTVV.

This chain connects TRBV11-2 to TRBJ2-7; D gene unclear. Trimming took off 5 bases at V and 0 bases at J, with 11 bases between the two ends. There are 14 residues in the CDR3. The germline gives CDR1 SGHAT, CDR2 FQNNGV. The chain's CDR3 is CASSQDPSSYEQYF. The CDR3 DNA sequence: TGTGCCAGCAGCCAAGACCCGAGCTCCTACGAGCAGTACTTC.

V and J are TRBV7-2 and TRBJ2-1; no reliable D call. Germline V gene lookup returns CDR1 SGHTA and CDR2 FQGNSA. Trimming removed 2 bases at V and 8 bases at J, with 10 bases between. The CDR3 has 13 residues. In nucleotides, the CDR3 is TGTGCCAGCAGCTTAACGGATGAATATGAGCAGTTCTTC. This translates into CASSLTDEYEQFF.

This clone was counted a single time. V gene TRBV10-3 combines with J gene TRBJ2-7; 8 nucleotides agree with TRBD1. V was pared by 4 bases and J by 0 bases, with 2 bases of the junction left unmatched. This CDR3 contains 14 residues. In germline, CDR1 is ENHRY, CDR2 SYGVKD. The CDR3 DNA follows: TGTGCCATCAGTGGGGGACAGGCCTCCTACGAGCAGTACTTC. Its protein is CAISGGQASYEQYF.

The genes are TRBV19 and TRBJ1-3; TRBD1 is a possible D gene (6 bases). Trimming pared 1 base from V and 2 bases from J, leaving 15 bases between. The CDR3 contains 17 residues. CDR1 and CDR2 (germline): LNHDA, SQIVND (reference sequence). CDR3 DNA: TGTGCCAGTAGTATAGTTTTATTGTGGGGGCCTGGAAACACCATATATTTT. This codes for CASSIVLLWGPGNTIYF.

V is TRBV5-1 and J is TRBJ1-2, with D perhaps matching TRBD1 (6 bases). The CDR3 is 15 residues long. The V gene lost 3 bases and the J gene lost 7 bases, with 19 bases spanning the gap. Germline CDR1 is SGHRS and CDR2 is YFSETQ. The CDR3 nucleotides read TGCGCCAGCAGCTCTTGGTCAGGGGAGGACGGTGGCTACACCTTC. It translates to CASSSWSGEDGGYTF.

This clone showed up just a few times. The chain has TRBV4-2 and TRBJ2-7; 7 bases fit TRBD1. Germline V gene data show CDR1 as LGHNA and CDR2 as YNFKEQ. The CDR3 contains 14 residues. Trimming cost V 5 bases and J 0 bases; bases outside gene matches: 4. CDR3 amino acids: CASSGTVSSYEQYF. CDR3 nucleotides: TGTGCCAGCAGCGGGACAGTGAGCTCCTACGAGCAGTACTTC.

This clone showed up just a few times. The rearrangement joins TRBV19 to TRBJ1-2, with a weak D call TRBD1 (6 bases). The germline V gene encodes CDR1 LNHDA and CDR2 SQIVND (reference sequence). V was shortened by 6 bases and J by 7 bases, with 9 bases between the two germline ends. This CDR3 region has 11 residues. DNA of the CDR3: TGTGCCAGTAGCCGGGACACTGGCTACACCTTC. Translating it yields CASSRDTGYTF. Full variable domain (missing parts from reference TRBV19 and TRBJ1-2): DGGITQSPKYLFRKEGQNVTLSCEQNLNHDAMYWYRQDPGQGLRLIYYSQIVNDFQKGDIAEGYSVSREKKESFPLTVTSAQKNPTAFYLCASSRDTGYTFGSGTRLTVV.

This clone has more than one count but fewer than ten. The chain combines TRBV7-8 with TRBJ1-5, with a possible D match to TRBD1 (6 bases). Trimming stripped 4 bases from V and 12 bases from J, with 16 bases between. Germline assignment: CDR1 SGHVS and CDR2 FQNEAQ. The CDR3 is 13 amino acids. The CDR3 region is CASSSNEQGIQHF. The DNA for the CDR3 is TGTGCCAGCAGCTCAAACGAACAGGGAATCCAGCATTTT.